This entry lists 8 T cell receptor beta chains sequenced from one sample in a study of shared clonotypes between healthy human individuals. Some clones are missing from TCRdb's copy, which holds only in-frame ones; the method was immunoSEQ multiplex PCR. The table includes just under 350,000 clones, over 70% detected once. The source material was memory CD4+ T cells sorted from blood. Noted subset: CD45RA-negative fraction. These receptors were obtained from a man aged 25 to 40 in good health.

The chain joins TRBV30 to TRBJ1-5; D is unresolved. The V and J ends lost 4 bases and 3 bases respectively, with 13 bases between them. CDR1 and CDR2 from the germline V gene are GTSNPN and SVGIG (reference sequence). The CDR3 runs 14 residues. The CDR3 loop is CAWNVKGNNQPQHF. The CDR3 DNA is TGTGCCTGGAACGTGAAGGGAAACAATCAGCCCCAGCATTTT.

The chain recombines TRBV6-5 with TRBJ2-7; weak D call: TRBD1 (6 bases). CDR1 and CDR2 from the germline V gene are MNHEY and SVGAGI. The germline V and J ends were trimmed by 4 bases and 4 bases, with 17 bases remaining between them. CDR3 size: 15 residues. The CDR3 here is CASSSPGTRLYEQYF. DNA of the CDR3: TGTGCCAGCAGTTCCCCCGGGACAAGACTATACGAGCAGTACTTC.

The chain couples TRBV13 to TRBJ2-5; D call uncertain. The J call may be in error: the DNA end matches TRBJ2-7 better. Germline values: CDR1 PRHDT, CDR2 FYEKMQ (reference sequence). The CDR3 has 13 residues. The CDR3 coding sequence is TGTGCCAGCAGCTCTTTGGGCTCCTACGAGCAGTACTTC. It codes for CASSSLGSYEQYF.

This chain links TRBV18 with TRBJ2-6; D is possibly TRBD2 (5 bases). V was pared by 3 bases and J by 2 bases, with 14 bases between. Germline V lookup: CDR1 KGHSH, CDR2 LQKENI. This CDR3 is 17 amino acids long. The CDR3, as DNA: TGTGCCAGCTCACCCGGGGTACGAGGAACTGGGGCCAACGTCCTGACTTTC. It specifies CASSPGVRGTGANVLTF.

V gene TRBV9 combines with J gene TRBJ2-1; 8 bases fit TRBD2. In germline, CDR1 is SGDLS, CDR2 YYNGEE. This CDR3 spans 15 amino acids. Losses at the gene ends were 0 bases for V and 8 bases for J; bases not matched to a gene: 7. This CDR3 reads CASSVDGAGADEQFF. DNA for the CDR3: TGTGCCAGCAGCGTAGATGGAGCGGGAGCCGATGAGCAGTTCTTC.

The chain is built from TRBV7-6 and TRBJ1-2; a weak D match, TRBD1 (6 bases). Trimming removed 5 bases from V and 5 bases from J, with 18 bases in between. Germline V gives CDR1 SGHVS, CDR2 FNYEAQ. The CDR3 loop spans 15 amino acids. The CDR3 loop is CASSPRGGGGYGYTF. CDR3 bases: TGTGCCAGCAGCCCTCGAGGTGGGGGCGGGTATGGCTACACCTTC.

This clone was observed once. The genes are TRBV6-4 and TRBJ2-3; D may be TRBD2 (5 bases). Germline CDR1 is MRHNA and CDR2 is SNTAGT. V dropped 4 bases and J dropped 5 bases, with 16 bases sitting between them. This CDR3 has 15 residues. CDR3 sequence: CASSVSGVSGDTQYF. DNA for the CDR3: TGTGCCAGCAGTGTATCCGGGGTTAGTGGAGATACGCAGTATTTT.

The gene calls are TRBV7-3 and TRBJ2-1; D uncertain. Germline assignment: CDR1 SGHTA and CDR2 FQGTGA. This CDR3 is built from 15 residues. V gave up 5 bases and J gave up 8 bases, with 19 bases separating them. The CDR3 spells CASSRTTARFDEQFF. The CDR3 DNA reads TGTGCCAGCAGCCGGACCACCGCCCGGTTTGATGAGCAGTTCTTC.